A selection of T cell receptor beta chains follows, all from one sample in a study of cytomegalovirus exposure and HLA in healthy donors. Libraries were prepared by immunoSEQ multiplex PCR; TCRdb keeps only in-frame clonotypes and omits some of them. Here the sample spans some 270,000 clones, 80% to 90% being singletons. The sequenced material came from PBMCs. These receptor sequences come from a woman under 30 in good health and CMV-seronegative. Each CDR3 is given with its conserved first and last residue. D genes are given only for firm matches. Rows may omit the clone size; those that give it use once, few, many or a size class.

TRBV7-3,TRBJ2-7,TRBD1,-,TGTGCCAGCAGTCTGGACAGGGGAGGCGAGCAGTACTTC,CASSLDRGGEQYF
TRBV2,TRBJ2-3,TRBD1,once,TGTGCCAGCAGTGCGTGGACAGGGATCACAGATACGCAGTATTTT,CASSAWTGITDTQYF
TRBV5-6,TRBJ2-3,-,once,TGTGCCAGCAGCTTGGGGCTCACAGATACGCAGTATTTT,CASSLGLTDTQYF
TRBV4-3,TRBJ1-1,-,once,TGCGCCAGCAGCCAAGAAATGGGGCAGTCTCAAGCTTTCTTT,CASSQEMGQSQAFF
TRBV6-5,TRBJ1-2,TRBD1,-,TGTGCCAGCAGGGAGACAGGGGGCCATTATGGCTACACCTTC,CASRETGGHYGYTF
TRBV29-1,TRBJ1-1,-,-,TGCAGCGTTGCCGCGGGGACCTGGGACACTGAAGCTTTCTTT,CSVAAGTWDTEAFF
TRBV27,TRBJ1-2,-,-,TGTGCCAGCAGTCCAACCCTTCCGGCGGGGGTTATTGACTACACCTTC,CASSPTLPAGVIDYTF
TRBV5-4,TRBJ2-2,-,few,TGTGCCAGCAGCCATGTTGGGCAGGGGGGCACCGGGGAGCTGTTTTTT,CASSHVGQGGTGELFF
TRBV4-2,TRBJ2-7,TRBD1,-,TGTGCCAGCAGCCAAGATGGGGACAGGGTACTGGCCGAGCAGTACTTC,CASSQDGDRVLAEQYF
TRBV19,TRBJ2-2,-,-,TGTGCCAGTAGATTAGGAGGGACCGGGGAGCTGTTTTTT,CASRLGGTGELFF
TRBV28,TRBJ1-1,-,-,TGTGCCAGCAGTTTTGTCACGGCGTCAGGCAACACTGAAGCTTTCTTT,CASSFVTASGNTEAFF
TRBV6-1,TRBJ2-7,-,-,TGTGCCAGCCGGGGGTCATTCCTCTTGGGCGAGCAGTACTTC,CASRGSFLLGEQYF
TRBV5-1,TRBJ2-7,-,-,TGCGCCAGCAGCTCAGGGGTCCGCTACGAGCAGTACTTC,CASSSGVRYEQYF
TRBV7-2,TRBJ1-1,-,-,TGTGCCAGCAGCCTTTTTACTAGGTGGGGCACTGAAGCTTTCTTT,CASSLFTRWGTEAFF
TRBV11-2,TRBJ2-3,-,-,TGTGCCAGCAGCGGGGGAGGAAATACGCAGTATTTT,CASSGGGNTQYF
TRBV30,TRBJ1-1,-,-,TGTGCCTGGAGTGTCTCCCGAGTCACTGAAGCTTTCTTT,CAWSVSRVTEAFF
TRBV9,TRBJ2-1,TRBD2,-,TGTGCCAGCAGCGTAGCTACAGGGGTAGCGGGAGTCCCTCTGAGCTCCTACAATGAGCAGTTCTTC,CASSVATGVAGVPLSSYNEQFF
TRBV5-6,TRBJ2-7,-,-,TGTGCCAGCAGCTTCGAACAGGGCGTCTACGAGCAGTACTTC,CASSFEQGVYEQYF
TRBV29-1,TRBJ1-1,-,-,TGCAGCGCCATCTGGGGGGTTGGCACTGAAGCTTTCTTT,CSAIWGVGTEAFF
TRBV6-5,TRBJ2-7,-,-,TGTGCCAGCAGTTACTCCGACGGTCCTAGCGAGCAGTACTTC,CASSYSDGPSEQYF
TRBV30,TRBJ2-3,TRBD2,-,TGTGCCTGGAGTGCTGGGACTAGCGGTGGCACAGATACGCAGTATTTT,CAWSAGTSGGTDTQYF
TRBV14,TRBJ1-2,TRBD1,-,TGTGCCAGCAGCCAATGGGGACAGGGGGCCTTGGCTGGCTACACCTTC,CASSQWGQGALAGYTF
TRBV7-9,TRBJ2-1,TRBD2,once,TGTGCCAGCAGCTTACTAGCGGGCTACAATGAGCAGTTCTTC,CASSLLAGYNEQFF
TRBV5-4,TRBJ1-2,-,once,TGTGCCAGCAGCTTGGGGCAGGGGATTAACTATGGCTACACCTTC,CASSLGQGINYGYTF